A selection of T cell receptor beta chains follows, all from one sample in a study of cytomegalovirus exposure and HLA in healthy donors. Sequenced by immunoSEQ multiplex PCR; TCRdb stores in-frame clones only, minus some. The data show approximately 120,000 clones, with about nine tenths seen just once and 1.5% to 2.5% held by the top ten. The sequencing input was PBMCs. The receptors were gathered from a woman aged 18-30 years in good health and CMV-seronegative. Both conserved end residues are trimmed from each CDR3.

v_call,j_call,cdr3_aa
TRBV29-1,TRBJ2-3,SVVLRGSTDTQY
TRBV28,TRBJ1-2,ASSRTGGGYGYT
TRBV27,TRBJ1-1,ASSSQGNTEAF
TRBV5-1,TRBJ2-1,ASSMGTGGNYNEQF
TRBV6-5,TRBJ2-7,ASSYLLKPSYEQY
TRBV27,TRBJ2-1,ASSLTGWNEQF
TRBV27,TRBJ2-7,ASSWGTGPGSSYEQY
TRBV6-5,TRBJ2-5,ASSQQPGLQETQY
TRBV2,TRBJ2-7,ASSEPGASGIQQY
TRBV7-9,TRBJ2-5,ASSRKGGQGETQY
TRBV2,TRBJ1-2,ASSVNINYGYT
TRBV4-1,TRBJ2-2,ASSQDRVSQELF
TRBV5-4,TRBJ2-3,ASSIPSGGSTDTQY
TRBV27,TRBJ1-3,ASSWTGGNTIY
TRBV11-3,TRBJ2-7,ASSRDSSYEQY
TRBV11-3,TRBJ2-7,ASSLGQGAYEQY
TRBV14,TRBJ1-2,ASSKGSNYGYT
TRBV5-5,TRBJ2-7,ASSPTDRSGSFYEQY
TRBV29-1,TRBJ2-5,SARMTGSAPETQY
TRBV7-3,TRBJ2-1,ASGTSDEQF
TRBV5-4,TRBJ1-2,ASSSGQAPYGYT
TRBV9,TRBJ2-3,ASSADRGAQY
TRBV7-6,TRBJ2-7,ASSLEGVGGYEQY
TRBV29-1,TRBJ2-7,SVEGQSYEQY
TRBV9,TRBJ2-3,ASSVAGSPDTQY
TRBV5-1,TRBJ2-3,ASSPGLVRTDTQY
TRBV5-6,TRBJ1-2,ASSTQDSPYYGYT
TRBV6-1,TRBJ2-1,ASSEFGQSSYNEQF
TRBV7-8,TRBJ2-2,ASSFPGGLAGDTGELF
TRBV5-1,TRBJ1-1,ASRKTGGGTEAF
TRBV4-1,TRBJ2-1,ASSQEPGRANEQF
TRBV19,TRBJ2-1,ASRELAGANEQF
TRBV11-1,TRBJ2-7,ASSLVPTGIGYEQY
TRBV13,TRBJ2-7,ASSPQRDQSEQY
TRBV10-3,TRBJ1-3,AISGNRGFGNTIY
TRBV6-1,TRBJ2-1,ASSEALARYYNEQF
TRBV5-8,TRBJ1-5,ASSSYRGRGSAVQPQH
TRBV5-1,TRBJ2-1,ASSLGAGLAVYNEQF
TRBV18,TRBJ1-1,ASSPSWNTEAF
TRBV5-4,TRBJ1-5,ASSLDQGAGQPQH
TRBV7-9,TRBJ1-2,ASSLGVYGYT
TRBV5-4,TRBJ1-4,ASSIVPQGLGEKLF
TRBV7-9,TRBJ2-1,ASSLVVGVDEQF
TRBV11-2,TRBJ1-3,ASSQGHRFSGNTIY
TRBV7-9,TRBJ2-6,ASSYQASGANVLT
TRBV15,TRBJ1-2,ATSRVARGPHGYT
TRBV11-3,TRBJ2-7,ASSLGRAYEQY
TRBV7-2,TRBJ1-2,ASSVDSSGYGYT
TRBV10-2,TRBJ2-1,ASRGTGSYNEQF
TRBV9,TRBJ2-1,ASSDTGAAHNEQF